These 18 T cell receptor beta chains were sequenced from one sample in a study of response to subunit inactivated influenza vaccine. MiXCR, applied by TCRdb to the RT-PCR reads, yields one record per CDR3 protein. The sample lists a few hundred thousand distinct CDR3 sequences; roughly 15% were seen once. Sequences were derived from PBMCs from blood, sampled 12 days after vaccination. These receptors came from a man between 45 and 60 years old who received an inactivated influenza vaccine.

The chain joins TRBV11-2 to TRBJ2-7, with D uncertain. The CDR3 spans 15 residues. Per the germline V gene, CDR1 is SGHAT and CDR2 is FQNNGV. Trimming pared 3 bases from V and 3 bases from J, leaving 15 bases between. This CDR3 reads CASSFRVQARYEQYF. CDR3 coding DNA: TGTGCCAGCAGCTTTCGTGTCCAGGCCCGCTACGAGCAGTACTTC.

This clonotype was seen repeatedly, ten times or more. V and J are TRBV5-1 and TRBJ2-3, with a weak D call TRBD1 (5 bases). The V and J ends lost 2 bases and 6 bases respectively, with 19 bases between them. The CDR3 runs to 16 residues. Germline CDR1 SGHRS, CDR2 YFSETQ. CDR3 amino acids: CASSLVRGVSADTQYF. As DNA, the CDR3 is TGCGCCAGCAGCTTAGTTAGGGGCGTGTCAGCGGATACGCAGTATTTT.

CDR3 sequence (DNA): TGTGCCAGCACCGTGACAGCCACAGATACGCAGTATTTT. This codes for CASTVTATDTQYF. J is TRBJ2-3 and V is TRBV7-9, with D perhaps matching TRBD1 (5 bases). Germline V gene lookup returns CDR1 SEHNR and CDR2 FQNEAQ (reference sequence). The CDR3 runs 13 residues. V lost 7 bases and J lost 2, with 10 bases in between. The complete variable domain, with remaining parts taken from reference TRBV7-9 and TRBJ2-3, reads DTGVSQNPRHKITKRGQNVTFRCDPISEHNRLYWYRQTLGQGPEFLTYFQNEAQLEKSRLLSDRFSAERPKGSFSTLEIQRTEQGDSAMYLCASTVTATDTQYFGPGTRLTVL.

The sample holds many counts of this clonotype. This chain joins TRBV9 and TRBJ2-6, with TRBD1 matching 9 bases. Germline V gives CDR1 SGDLS, CDR2 YYNGEE. The CDR3 runs 22 residues. J gave up 0 bases and V 0 bases, and 16 bases lay outside the gene matches. The CDR3 DNA reads TGTGCCAGCAGCGTAGTGAGGACAGGGGTAGATTTTGGAGCCTCTGGGGCCAACGTCCTGACTTTC. Protein sequence: CASSVVRTGVDFGASGANVLTF.

A few counts support this clonotype. V is TRBV7-7 and J is TRBJ2-1, with TRBD2 identical over 9 bases. Germline assignment: CDR1 SSHAT and CDR2 FNYEAQ (reference sequence). Unmatched junction bases numbered 9, after V lost 6 bases and J lost 6 bases. The CDR3 spans 15 residues. This chain's CDR3 is CASSLIGTSTNEQFF. The CDR3 nucleotides read TGTGCCAGCAGTTTAATCGGGACTAGCACCAATGAGCAGTTCTTC.

The rearrangement links TRBV6-5 to TRBJ1-4; 9 bases line up with TRBD1. CDR1 is MNHEY, CDR2 SVGAGI, per germline. The CDR3 runs to 15 residues. With 2 bases clipped from V and 8 bases from J, the junction kept 6 bases outside the gene matches. For the CDR3, the DNA is TGTGCCAGCAGTTACACCGGGACAGGGCGGGAAAAACTGTTTTTT. The encoded protein is CASSYTGTGREKLFF.

In its sample, this clonotype was seen many times. The chain is built from TRBV21-1 and TRBJ1-5; the table calls TRBD1, which could not be checked here. TRBV21-1 is annotated as a pseudogene. The CDR3 runs 14 residues. For the CDR3, the DNA is TGTGCCAGCAACAGGACAGGCTTACTTCAGCCCCAGCATTTT. As protein: CASNRTGLLQPQHF.

The V call is TRBV11-1, the J call TRBJ2-2, with no clear D. Trimming shortened V by 0 bases and J by 5 bases, and 7 bases separated the two germline ends. CDR3 size: 14 residues. Germline CDR1 SGHAT, CDR2 FQDESV (reference sequence). The DNA for the CDR3 is TGTGCCAGCAGCTTAGCGTATGGTACCGGGGAGCTGTTTTTT. Protein: CASSLAYGTGELFF.

The chain has TRBV5-6 and TRBJ2-5, with TRBD1 matching over 7 bases. CDR1 is SGHDT, CDR2 YYEEEE, per germline. CDR3 size: 16 residues. The J segment lost 9 bases and the V segment lost 5 bases, leaving 19 bases of the junction unmatched. The CDR3 nucleotides read TGTGCCAGCAGTCCTATTAGACAGGGCCAAATGGGAGCCCAGTACTTC. This sequence encodes CASSPIRQGQMGAQYF.

The chain recombines TRBV20-1 with TRBJ2-2; TRBD2 matches at 7 bases. From germline, CDR1 is DFQATT and CDR2 SNEGSKA (reference sequence). The CDR3 length is 13 residues. V lost 7 bases to trimming and J lost 2 bases; unmatched junction nucleotides: 4. CDR3 DNA: TGCAGTGTTAAGGGACTAAACACCGGGGAGCTGTTTTTT. This codes for CSVKGLNTGELFF.

The rearrangement joins TRBV3-1 to TRBJ1-3; D gene uncertain. CDR3 size: 15 residues. Trimming cost V 1 base and J 0 bases, with 7 bases left between them. Germline lookup yields CDR1 LGHDT and CDR2 YNNKEL (reference sequence). The chain's CDR3 is CASSQVWSSGNTIYF. For the CDR3, the DNA is TGTGCCAGCAGCCAAGTATGGAGCTCTGGAAACACCATATATTTT. The variable domain in full, with the rest retrieved from reference TRBV3-1 and TRBJ1-3, is DTAVSQTPKYLVTQMGNDKSIKCEQNLGHDTMYWYKQDSKKFLKIMFSYNNKELIINETVPNRFSPKSPDKAHLNLHINSLELGDSAVYFCASSQVWSSGNTIYFGEGSWLTVV.

The rearrangement joins TRBV7-2 to TRBJ2-5; 9 bases map to TRBD1. Germline-derived CDR1 and CDR2 are SGHTA and FQGNSA. V lost 5 bases to trimming and J lost 4 bases; unmatched junction nucleotides: 8. The CDR3 extends over 15 amino acids. CDR3 amino acids: CASSLGDRVVETQYF. The CDR3 nucleotides are TGTGCCAGCAGCCTGGGGGACAGGGTAGTAGAGACCCAGTACTTC.

The chain couples TRBV30 to TRBJ1-4; D uncertain. In germline, CDR1 is GTSNPN, CDR2 SVGIG (reference sequence). V was clipped by 4 bases and J by 5 bases, with 14 bases between them. CDR3 size: 14 residues. The CDR3 region is CAWTSDGLNEKLFF. In DNA, the CDR3 is TGTGCCTGGACCTCGGACGGACTAAATGAAAAACTGTTTTTT.

Many counts were recorded for this clonotype. V and J are TRBV18 and TRBJ1-5; TRBD1 agrees at 7 bases. This CDR3 region has 15 residues. Germline CDR1 and CDR2: KGHSH and LQKENI. V lost 8 bases and J lost 1; bases outside the gene matches: 8. CDR3 amino acids: CASSLGTVSNQPQHF. The CDR3 DNA is TGTGCCAGCAGCTTAGGGACAGTGAGCAATCAGCCCCAGCATTTT.

This clonotype was seen ten or more times. The chain has TRBV20-1 and TRBJ2-3, with D uncertain. Germline V CDR1 and CDR2: DFQATT, SNEGSKA (reference sequence). This CDR3 has 15 residues. V was shortened by 0 bases and J by 1 base, with 11 bases between the two germline ends. The CDR3 here is CSARESSVGTDTQYF. CDR3 sequence (DNA): TGCAGTGCTAGAGAATCGAGCGTGGGCACAGATACGCAGTATTTT.

J is TRBJ2-3 and V is TRBV12-5; D gene unclear. The CDR3 has 15 residues. The V end lost 3 bases, the J end lost 1 base, and 11 bases lay between the germline ends. Germline CDR1 and CDR2: LGHNT and FRNRAP. CDR3 nucleotide sequence: TGTGCTAGTGGTTTAAGTATTGGTGGCACAGATACGCAGTATTTT. It specifies CASGLSIGGTDTQYF. The full variable domain, in which reference TRBV12-5 and TRBJ2-3 provide the parts outside the CDR3, is DARVTQTPRHKVTEMGQEVTMRCQPILGHNTVFWYRQTMMQGLELLAYFRNRAPLDDSGMPKDRFSAEMPDATLATLKIQPSEPRDSAVYFCASGLSIGGTDTQYFGPGTRLTVL.

V is TRBV20-1 and J is TRBJ1-5, with D maybe TRBD1 (6 bases). V dropped 1 base and J dropped 2 bases, with 12 bases sitting between them. The CDR3 extends over 15 amino acids. Germline CDR1 is DFQATT and CDR2 is SNEGSKA (reference sequence). CDR3 loop: CSARVAGAGNQPQHF. The CDR3 DNA sequence: TGCAGTGCTAGAGTGGCGGGGGCCGGCAATCAGCCCCAGCATTTT.

The V call is TRBV6-5, the J call TRBJ1-2, with D hard to call. CDR1 and CDR2 from the germline V gene are MNHEY and SVGAGI. The CDR3 is 13 residues long. The V end lost 7 bases, the J end lost 2 bases, and 11 bases lay between the germline ends. This CDR3 reads CASKRVGNYGYTF. The CDR3 nucleotides are TGTGCCAGCAAAAGGGTGGGCAACTATGGCTACACCTTC.